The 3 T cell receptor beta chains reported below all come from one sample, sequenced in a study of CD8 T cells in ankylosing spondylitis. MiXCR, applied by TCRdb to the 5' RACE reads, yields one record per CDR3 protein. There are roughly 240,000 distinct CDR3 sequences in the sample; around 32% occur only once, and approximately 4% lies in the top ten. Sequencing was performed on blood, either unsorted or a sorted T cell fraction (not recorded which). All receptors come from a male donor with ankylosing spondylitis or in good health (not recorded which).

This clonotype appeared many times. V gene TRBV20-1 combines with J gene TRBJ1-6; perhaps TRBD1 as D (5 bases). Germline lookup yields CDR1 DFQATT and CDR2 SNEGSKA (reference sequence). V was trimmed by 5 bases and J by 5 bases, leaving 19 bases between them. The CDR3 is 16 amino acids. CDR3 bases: TGCAGTGCTGGGGGAGGGGCAGGACGAGATAATTCACCCCTCCACTTT. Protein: CSAGGGAGRDNSPLHF.

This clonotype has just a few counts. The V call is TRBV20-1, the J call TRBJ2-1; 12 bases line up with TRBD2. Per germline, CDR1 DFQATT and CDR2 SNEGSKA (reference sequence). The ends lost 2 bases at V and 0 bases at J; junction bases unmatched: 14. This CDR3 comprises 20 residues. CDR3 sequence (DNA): TGCAGTGCTAGACTATCTAGCGGGGGGGCTCGTCGTTCCTCCTACAATGAGCAGTTCTTC. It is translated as CSARLSSGGARRSSYNEQFF.

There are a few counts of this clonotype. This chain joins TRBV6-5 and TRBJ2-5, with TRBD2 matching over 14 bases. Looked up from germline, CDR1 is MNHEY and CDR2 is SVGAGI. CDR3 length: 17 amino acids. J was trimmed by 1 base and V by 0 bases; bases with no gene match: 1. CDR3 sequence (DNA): TGTGCCAGCAGTTACTCCGGACTAGCGGGGGGCCAAGAGACCCAGTACTTC. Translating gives CASSYSGLAGGQETQYF.